Listed below are T cell receptor beta chains from one sample, sequenced in a study of OX40 agonist ivuxolimab in advanced cancers. Measured with immunoSEQ multiplex PCR; TCRdb has only the in-frame clones, and not every one. The table has roughly 60,000 clones, more than 80% seen once; the top ten hold more than 1.5%. Sample: CD4+ or CD8+ T cells sorted from blood, taken in a trial of the OX40 agonist ivuxolimab. These receptors all stem from an adult with an advanced solid tumor such as melanoma, head and neck, liver or kidney cancer. Each CDR3 is given with its conserved first and last residue. D genes are given only for firm matches. Only part of the rows carry a size: once, few, many, or a class if the clone is expanded.

j_call | d_call | v_call | clone_size | cdr3_nt | cdr3_aa
TRBJ2-3 | TRBD1 | TRBV18 | . | TGTGCCAGCTCACCTGTAAGGGGGCAAGATACGCAGTATTTT | CASSPVRGQDTQYF
TRBJ2-5 | . | TRBV6-1 | . | TGTGCCAGCAGCGGACGAGGGAGTGAGACCCAGTACTTC | CASSGRGSETQYF
TRBJ2-7 | TRBD1 | TRBV4-2 | . | TGTGCCAGCAGCCAAGTATGGGCGGGACAGGGTATAACCTACGAGCAGTACTTC | CASSQVWAGQGITYEQYF
TRBJ2-3 | . | TRBV29-1 | few | TGCAGCGTTGTTTCTGGGGGGGCGGATACGCAGTATTTT | CSVVSGGADTQYF
TRBJ2-1 | . | TRBV19 | few | TGTGCCAGTAGTGTCTGGGGGATTACTAATGAGCAGTTCTTC | CASSVWGITNEQFF
TRBJ1-5 | . | TRBV21-1 | . | TGTGCCAGCAGCGCCCGGGGACAGGTGAGTTATGATCAGCCCCAGCATTTT | CASSARGQVSYDQPQHF
TRBJ1-5 | . | TRBV7-2 | few | TGTGCCAGCAGCTTAGAATCCTTTGGGCCCCAGCATTTT | CASSLESFGPQHF
TRBJ1-1 | . | TRBV6-5 | . | TGTGCCAGCAGTTACCTGACAGGGAACACTGAAGCTTTCTTT | CASSYLTGNTEAFF
TRBJ2-3 | . | TRBV20-1 | . | TGCAGTCCCTCAAGCACAGATACGCAGTATTTT | CSPSSTDTQYF
TRBJ2-1 | . | TRBV16 | many | TGTGCCAGCAGCCCCTACCCAGGGACAATATACAATGAGCAGTTCTTC | CASSPYPGTIYNEQFF
TRBJ1-5 | . | TRBV7-9 | . | TGTGCCAGCAGCTTGACAGACAATCAGCCCCAGCATTTT | CASSLTDNQPQHF
TRBJ2-7 | TRBD2 | TRBV7-7 | . | TGTGCCAGCAGCTCTTTCCGGACTAGCGGCAGTCCCCCCCTCTACGAGCAGTACTTC | CASSSFRTSGSPPLYEQYF
TRBJ1-3 | . | TRBV6-1 | . | TGTGCCAGCAGGATACTAGACAACTCTGGAAACACCATATATTTT | CASRILDNSGNTIYF
TRBJ2-3 | . | TRBV21-1 | . | TGTGCCAGCAGCACAAAACCGGGATTCGGCACAGATACGCAGTATTTT | CASSTKPGFGTDTQYF
TRBJ2-3 | TRBD1 | TRBV5-1 | . | TGCGCCAGCAGCCCGCCTCAAGGGGGCCGCACAGATACGCAGTATTTT | CASSPPQGGRTDTQYF
TRBJ2-2 | . | TRBV18 | . | TGTGCCAGCTCACCAGTTGTTCTCGGACGGTATACCGGGGAGCTGTTTTTT | CASSPVVLGRYTGELFF
TRBJ2-4 | TRBD1 | TRBV7-2 | . | TGTGCCAGCAGCTTAGGAGGCCGTGGGACAGGGGGCAGGAGAAACATTCAGTACTTC | CASSLGGRGTGGRRNIQYF
TRBJ1-4 | TRBD1 | TRBV5-6 | . | TGTGCCAGCAGCTTGGTCCGGACAGGGTCCGAAAAACTGTTTTTT | CASSLVRTGSEKLFF
TRBJ2-3 | . | TRBV5-1 | . | TGCGCCAGCAGCTTGGAAGGGGTAGTTTTTACAGATACGCAGTATTTT | CASSLEGVVFTDTQYF
TRBJ1-2 | . | TRBV6-5 | . | TGTGCCAGCAGCTCGCTCAGGGCTCTTTATGGCTACACCTTC | CASSSLRALYGYTF
TRBJ2-6 | . | TRBV6-5 | . | TGTGCCAGCAGTCCGGCAGCCTCTGGGGCCAACGTCCTGACTTTC | CASSPAASGANVLTF
TRBJ2-1 | TRBD1 | TRBV11-1 | . | TGTGCCAGCAGCCCAGGGGACAGGGGCCGGAAGACTGAGCAGTTCTTC | CASSPGDRGRKTEQFF
TRBJ2-3 | . | TRBV7-6 | . | TGTGCCAGCAGCTTAGCGTCGACTCTTAGCACAGATACGCAGTATTTT | CASSLASTLSTDTQYF
TRBJ2-7 | . | TRBV2 | many | TGTGCCAGTCGAGTCAGCTCCTACGAGCAGTACTTC | CASRVSSYEQYF
TRBJ2-1 | TRBD2 | TRBV4-1 | . | TGCGCCAGCAGCCAAACGGTACAACTAGCGAGCCACAATGAGCAGTTCTTC | CASSQTVQLASHNEQFF
TRBJ2-3 | TRBD2 | TRBV5-1 | . | TGCGCCAGCAGCCGAGCGGGAGGATTTACAGATACGCAGTATTTT | CASSRAGGFTDTQYF
TRBJ2-7 | TRBD1 | TRBV5-6 | . | TGTGCCAGCAGCAGTCTTACAGGGGACGACGAGCAGTACTTC | CASSSLTGDDEQYF
TRBJ2-3 | . | TRBV2 | . | TGTGCCAGCACGCCCTACTTAGGGCTGAGAAGGACAGATACGCAGTATTTT | CASTPYLGLRRTDTQYF
TRBJ2-3 | . | TRBV18 | . | TGTGCCAGCTCACCACCGGTGAGGGCAGATACGCAGTATTTT | CASSPPVRADTQYF
TRBJ1-5 | . | TRBV28 | . | TGTGCCAGCAGGTTGCCAGGGGTTTATAGCAATCAGCCCCAGCATTTT | CASRLPGVYSNQPQHF
TRBJ1-3 | TRBD1 | TRBV18 | . | TGTGCCAGCTCACTTGATCGGCCAGGGGGCCATGGAAACACCATATATTTT | CASSLDRPGGHGNTIYF
TRBJ1-1 | . | TRBV5-1 | . | TGCGCCAGCACCACCGGGACCCCGGGTATAGAAGCTTTCTTT | CASTTGTPGIEAFF
TRBJ1-2 | TRBD1 | TRBV5-1 | . | TGCGCCAGCAGCTTCACAGGGGACAGCTATGGCTACACCTTC | CASSFTGDSYGYTF
TRBJ1-1 | TRBD1 | TRBV11-1 | few | TGTGCCAGCAGCTCCGACAGGGTGAACACTGAAGCTTTCTTT | CASSSDRVNTEAFF
TRBJ1-1 | . | TRBV11-3 | . | TGTGCCAGCAGCCCCGACGGCATGAACACTGAAGCTTTCTTT | CASSPDGMNTEAFF
TRBJ2-1 | TRBD2 | TRBV7-2 | . | TGTGCCAGCAAGAGACCGGGAGGGCCAAGGAATGAGCAGTTCTTC | CASKRPGGPRNEQFF
TRBJ2-5 | . | TRBV5-1 | . | TGCGCCAGCAGCTTGGAATTCGTTACGGGAGAGACCCAGTACTTC | CASSLEFVTGETQYF
TRBJ2-3 | TRBD2 | TRBV5-4 | . | TGTGCCAGCAGCTTGGGGGGACTAGACACAGATACGCAGTATTTT | CASSLGGLDTDTQYF
TRBJ2-1 | . | TRBV10-3 | . | TGTGCCATCAGCGGCGACAGCCAAGCCTACAATGAGCAGTTCTTC | CAISGDSQAYNEQFF
TRBJ1-1 | TRBD1 | TRBV5-1 | . | TGCGCCAGCAGCTCCTTAACGACAGGGGGGGTTACTGAAGCTTTCTTT | CASSSLTTGGVTEAFF
TRBJ1-2 | TRBD1 | TRBV28 | few | TGTGCCAGCAGTTCCGGACAGGGATCCTATGGCTACACCTTC | CASSSGQGSYGYTF
TRBJ2-2 | . | TRBV5-1 | . | TGCGCCAGCAGCCCCCGGCCCGGGTCTTCCGGGGAGCTGTTTTTT | CASSPRPGSSGELFF
TRBJ1-1 | TRBD1 | TRBV30 | . | TGTGCCTGGAGGGTAACGAGACAGGGGGCCACTGAAGCTTTCTTT | CAWRVTRQGATEAFF
TRBJ1-1 | . | TRBV9 | . | TGTGCCAGCAGCGTAGGTGGCGGAGCTGAAGCTTTCTTT | CASSVGGGAEAFF
TRBJ1-3 | . | TRBV2 | . | TGTGCCAGCAGTGAAGCCGGGGCCTACGTTGGAAACACCATATATTTT | CASSEAGAYVGNTIYF
TRBJ2-5 | TRBD2 | TRBV7-3 | . | TGTGCCAGCAGCCGCGGGGGGCGAGGGGAGACCCAGTACTTC | CASSRGGRGETQYF
TRBJ2-1 | . | TRBV6-6 | once | TGTGCCAGCAGTTACCCCTTCGGGGGAGAGGAGGGTGAGCAGTTCTTC | CASSYPFGGEEGEQFF
TRBJ2-7 | . | TRBV4-2 | . | TGTGCCAGCAGTCATATACAAAGCTCCTACGAGCAGTACTTC | CASSHIQSSYEQYF
TRBJ1-2 | . | TRBV18 | . | TGTGCCAGCTCACCATCGGACGGCCTAAACTATGGCTACACCTTC | CASSPSDGLNYGYTF
TRBJ2-7 | . | TRBV7-3 | . | TGTGCCAGCAGCTTATCACGGGAGAGGGAGCAGTACTTC | CASSLSREREQYF
TRBJ1-4 | TRBD1 | TRBV7-9 | . | TGTGCCAGCAGCCAAGCAGGGGGCGGAAAACTGTTTTTT | CASSQAGGGKLFF
TRBJ1-5 | . | TRBV5-8 | . | TGTGCCAGCAGCTTACAGGGCTTTAGCAATCAGCCCCAGCATTTT | CASSLQGFSNQPQHF
TRBJ2-7 | . | TRBV5-1 | . | TGCGCCAGCAGCACAATTCCCGGGAGTGAGTACGAGCAGTACTTC | CASSTIPGSEYEQYF
TRBJ1-2 | . | TRBV7-9 | few | TGTGCCAGCAGCTTCGAGAGCTATGGCTACACCTTC | CASSFESYGYTF
TRBJ1-1 | TRBD1 | TRBV13 | few | TGTGCCAGCAGCTTGGGCGGGACAGTGATCATGAACACTGAAGCTTTCTTT | CASSLGGTVIMNTEAFF
TRBJ2-1 | . | TRBV5-1 | . | TGCGCCAGCAGCTTGTCTGGGGGAGGCTATGAGCAGTTCTTC | CASSLSGGGYEQFF
TRBJ1-2 | . | TRBV18 | . | TGTGCCAGCTCACAGTATATTAAGGGGGACGCCCAAGGCTACACCTTC | CASSQYIKGDAQGYTF
TRBJ1-2 | TRBD1 | TRBV30 | . | TGTGCCTGGGCCCGGGACAGGCCCTATGGCTACACCTTC | CAWARDRPYGYTF
TRBJ2-1 | . | TRBV18 | once | TGTGCCAGCTCACTGACAGGCTACAATGAGCAGTTCTTC | CASSLTGYNEQFF
TRBJ2-6 | . | TRBV18 | . | TGTGCCAGCTCACGAATGAGCTCTGGGGCCAACGTCCTGACTTTC | CASSRMSSGANVLTF